This is a list of T cell receptor beta chains from one sample in a study of blood T cell repertoires in COVID-19. Only in-frame clones appear in the TCRdb table, and some are missing; sequencing was by immunoSEQ multiplex PCR. The sample shows approximately 150,000 clones, roughly nine tenths of them seen only once. Sequenced input: peripheral blood. The receptors were sampled from a human donor in a cohort sampled during active COVID-19. Both conserved end residues are part of each CDR3. D genes are given only for firm matches. Size is omitted from some rows. Given values are once, few, many or a class for expanded clones.

>TRBJ2-7|TRBV5-4|-|-
TGTGCCAGCAGCTTGATACGGGGCGCGGGGGAGCAGTACTTC
CASSLIRGAGEQYF
>TRBJ2-5|TRBV9|TRBD2|-
TGTGCCAGCACCCGGCGGGGGGGCCGCGAGACCCAGTACTTC
CASTRRGGRETQYF
>TRBJ2-2|TRBV7-3|-|-
TGTGCCAGCAGCTTAGCGGACACCGGGGAGCTGTTTTTT
CASSLADTGELFF
>TRBJ2-7|TRBV30|-|-
TGTGCCTGGAGTGAGGGGGTGGGGAGCGAGCAGTACTTC
CAWSEGVGSEQYF
>TRBJ1-6|TRBV7-2|-|-
TGTGCCAGCAGCCTCGACGGACAGATTAATTCACCCCTCCACTTT
CASSLDGQINSPLHF
>TRBJ2-7|TRBV3-1/TRBV3-2|-|once
TGTGCCAGCAGCCAAGTTCGGGAAACCTACGAGCAGTACTTC
CASSQVRETYEQYF
>TRBJ1-3|TRBV5-4|-|-
TGTGCCAGCAGCTTGGATCAGACAGGAAACACCATATATTTT
CASSLDQTGNTIYF
>TRBJ1-5|TRBV3-1/TRBV3-2|TRBD1|-
TGTGCCAGCAGCCAAACAGGGGGCAATCAGCCCCAGCATTTT
CASSQTGGNQPQHF
>TRBJ2-5|TRBV9|-|-
TGTGCCAGCAGCCCGCGGAGCGATGGGACCCAGTACTTC
CASSPRSDGTQYF
>TRBJ2-7|TRBV9|TRBD2|once
TGTGCCAGCAGCCCGACACTAGCGTTAGCGAGCGAGCAGTACTTC
CASSPTLALASEQYF
>TRBJ1-2|TRBV15|-|-
TGTGCCACCAGCACAGGGGATGTAAACTATGGCTACACCTTC
CATSTGDVNYGYTF
>TRBJ1-6|TRBV7-9|-|-
TGTGCCAGCAGCTTAGATCCGGGTAATTCACCCCTCCACTTT
CASSLDPGNSPLHF
>TRBJ2-7|TRBV7-2|TRBD1|-
TGTGCCAGCAGCCAATTATCAGGGGGAGAGCAGTACTTC
CASSQLSGGEQYF
>TRBJ1-6|TRBV25-1|TRBD1|-
TGTGCCAGCAGCGGACAGGGAGCGGTTTCACCCCTCCACTTT
CASSGQGAVSPLHF
>TRBJ2-7|TRBV18|-|-
TGTGCCAGCTCACCCACAGACTCCTACGAGCAGTACTTC
CASSPTDSYEQYF
>TRBJ2-1|TRBV2|-|-
TGTGCCAGCAGGGAGCACAATGAGCAGTTCTTC
CASREHNEQFF
>TRBJ2-5|TRBV11-3|-|once
TGTGCCAGCAGCTTCCAGGCGCAAGAGACCCAGTACTTC
CASSFQAQETQYF
>TRBJ2-5|TRBV25-1|-|once
TGTGCCAGCAGTGGGGCGCTTAGGGAGACCCAGTACTTC
CASSGALRETQYF
>TRBJ1-4|TRBV19|-|once
TGTGCCAGTAGTATTGAGGGAGGGAATAAGGAAAAACTGTTTTTT
CASSIEGGNKEKLFF
>TRBJ1-3|TRBV5-1|-|-
TGCGCCAGCAGCTTGGTACAGGGAGCTGGAAACACCATATATTTT
CASSLVQGAGNTIYF
>TRBJ1-3|TRBV6-5|TRBD1|-
TGTGCCAGCAGTTGGACAGGGACTGGAAACACCATATATTTT
CASSWTGTGNTIYF
>TRBJ1-5|TRBV18|-|-
TGTGCCAGCTCACCGGAGACAGTGGGGCTAGAGCCCCAGCATTTT
CASSPETVGLEPQHF
>TRBJ1-4|TRBV19|TRBD1|-
TGTGCCACTACGGGACAGCCTAATGAAAAACTGTTTTTT
CATTGQPNEKLFF
>TRBJ1-1|TRBV6-1|-|-
TGTGCCAGCAGTGAAGCGCGGGGGGGCACTGAAGCTTTCTTT
CASSEARGGTEAFF
>TRBJ2-1|TRBV27|-|-
TGTGCCAGCAGTTCTACCCCCCCCGGAGCGGAGAACTACAATGAGCAGTTCTTC
CASSSTPPGAENYNEQFF
>TRBJ2-5|TRBV2|-|-
TGTGCCAGCAGTGCCCCACTAGTAGCAGTGACCCAGTACTTC
CASSAPLVAVTQYF
>TRBJ2-7|TRBV7-9|-|-
TGTGCCAGCAGCCCCCTGGAGTCTGTAAGAGGCGAGCAGTACTTC
CASSPLESVRGEQYF
>TRBJ2-3|TRBV6-5|-|-
TGTGCCAGCAGTTATTCCGTTCGGTTATCAGATACGCAGTATTTT
CASSYSVRLSDTQYF
>TRBJ2-5|TRBV5-1|-|-
TGCGCCAGCAGCTTGGCCAACTTCCAAGAGACCCAGTACTTC
CASSLANFQETQYF
>TRBJ2-7|TRBV9|-|-
TGTGCCAGCAGCCCACTGGCAGGGCCCTACGAGCAGTACTTC
CASSPLAGPYEQYF